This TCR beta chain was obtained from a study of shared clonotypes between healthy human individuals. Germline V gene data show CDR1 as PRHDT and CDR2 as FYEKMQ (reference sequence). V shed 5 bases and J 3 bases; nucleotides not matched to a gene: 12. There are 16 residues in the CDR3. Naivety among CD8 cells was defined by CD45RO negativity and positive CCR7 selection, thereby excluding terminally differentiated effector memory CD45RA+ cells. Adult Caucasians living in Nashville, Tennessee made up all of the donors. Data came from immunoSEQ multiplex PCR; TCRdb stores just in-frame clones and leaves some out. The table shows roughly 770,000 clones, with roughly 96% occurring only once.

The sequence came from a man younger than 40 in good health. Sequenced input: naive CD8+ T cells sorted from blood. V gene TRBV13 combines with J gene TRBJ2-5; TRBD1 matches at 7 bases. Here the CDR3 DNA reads TGTGCCAGCAGCCATACCACTACAGGGGCAGAAGAGACCCAGTACTTC. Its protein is CASSHTTTGAEETQYF.